These T cell receptor beta chains were read from a single sample in a study of human thymus T cells. Some clones are missing from TCRdb's copy, which holds only in-frame ones; the method was immunoSEQ multiplex PCR. The table records some 120,000 clones, about 95% of them present only once. Input material: thymus tissue. These receptor sequences come from a boy younger than two with a congenital heart defect but otherwise immunologically healthy. Both conserved end residues are part of each CDR3. The order of the fields is J gene, V gene, D gene, CDR3 protein. The D gene is left open where the match is weak.

j_gene: TRBJ1-2
v_gene: TRBV28
d_gene: NA
CDR3aa: CASSPLLQGLETF

j_gene: TRBJ2-7
v_gene: TRBV11-3
d_gene: NA
CDR3aa: CASSLAHLPSSYEQYF

j_gene: TRBJ1-6
v_gene: TRBV5-1
d_gene: TRBD1
CDR3aa: CASSTPSGGGSPLHF

j_gene: TRBJ2-1
v_gene: TRBV12-5
d_gene: NA
CDR3aa: CASGKQGPSYNEQFF

j_gene: TRBJ1-6
v_gene: TRBV7-9
d_gene: NA
CDR3aa: CASSLWGSPLHF

j_gene: TRBJ2-5
v_gene: TRBV4-3
d_gene: TRBD2
CDR3aa: CASSQGNSGGRETQYF

j_gene: TRBJ2-5
v_gene: TRBV30
d_gene: TRBD1
CDR3aa: CAWSSTGTGGGETQYF

j_gene: TRBJ2-3
v_gene: TRBV7-2
d_gene: TRBD2
CDR3aa: CASSPGLAGDTQYF

j_gene: TRBJ2-5
v_gene: TRBV2
d_gene: NA
CDR3aa: CASSEEGLQETQYF

j_gene: TRBJ2-3
v_gene: TRBV14
d_gene: NA
CDR3aa: CASSQDESSSTDTQYF

j_gene: TRBJ2-3
v_gene: TRBV4-1
d_gene: TRBD2
CDR3aa: CASSQDPSGGATDTQYF

j_gene: TRBJ1-2
v_gene: TRBV28
d_gene: TRBD1
CDR3aa: CASSHHTGGGFYGYTF

j_gene: TRBJ1-5
v_gene: TRBV6-1
d_gene: NA
CDR3aa: CASSERGLRRGNQPQHF

j_gene: TRBJ2-3
v_gene: TRBV7-9
d_gene: NA
CDR3aa: CASSLGGVAGPITDTQYF

j_gene: TRBJ2-1
v_gene: TRBV7-2
d_gene: TRBD2
CDR3aa: CASSFKTIAGGHLGNEQFF

j_gene: TRBJ1-1
v_gene: TRBV28
d_gene: NA
CDR3aa: CASSLFESGLGVANTEAFF

j_gene: TRBJ2-3
v_gene: TRBV4-3
d_gene: TRBD2
CDR3aa: CASSQDRQRGNQVKGTDTQYF

j_gene: TRBJ2-7
v_gene: TRBV2
d_gene: NA
CDR3aa: CAKEASVGEQYF

j_gene: TRBJ1-3
v_gene: TRBV19
d_gene: NA
CDR3aa: CASTRKSSGNTIYF

j_gene: TRBJ2-3
v_gene: TRBV7-9
d_gene: TRBD2
CDR3aa: CASSLDRTSGIGDTQYF

j_gene: TRBJ1-2
v_gene: TRBV5-6
d_gene: TRBD1
CDR3aa: CASSLRRGHGYTF

j_gene: TRBJ2-3
v_gene: TRBV7-2
d_gene: NA
CDR3aa: CASSPLGRDDNTDTQYF

j_gene: TRBJ2-7
v_gene: TRBV7-8
d_gene: NA
CDR3aa: CASSLRPGISYEQYF

j_gene: TRBJ1-1
v_gene: TRBV2
d_gene: TRBD1
CDR3aa: CASTDRAGMNTEAFF

j_gene: TRBJ1-2
v_gene: TRBV5-6
d_gene: NA
CDR3aa: CASSLVRGGYTF

j_gene: TRBJ1-2
v_gene: TRBV5-6
d_gene: NA
CDR3aa: CASSSSTQDGYTF

j_gene: TRBJ2-7
v_gene: TRBV5-1
d_gene: NA
CDR3aa: CASRLESYEQYF

j_gene: TRBJ1-6
v_gene: TRBV30
d_gene: NA
CDR3aa: CAWSVQDRHYNSPLHF

j_gene: TRBJ2-6
v_gene: TRBV10-3
d_gene: NA
CDR3aa: CAISESNVKPSWGANVLTF

j_gene: TRBJ2-7
v_gene: TRBV7-2
d_gene: NA
CDR3aa: CASSSGPLEQYF

j_gene: TRBJ2-1
v_gene: TRBV29-1
d_gene: NA
CDR3aa: CSVQAIRGVAPELDEQFF

j_gene: TRBJ1-6
v_gene: TRBV19
d_gene: TRBD1
CDR3aa: CASSPDRAGSPLHF

j_gene: TRBJ2-2
v_gene: TRBV9
d_gene: NA
CDR3aa: CASSALGRVKNTGELFF

j_gene: TRBJ2-1
v_gene: TRBV7-9
d_gene: NA
CDR3aa: CASQGPSSYNEQFF

j_gene: TRBJ2-7
v_gene: TRBV18
d_gene: TRBD1
CDR3aa: CASSPDRGGQYF

j_gene: TRBJ1-1
v_gene: TRBV28
d_gene: NA
CDR3aa: CASSSETGNTEAFF

j_gene: TRBJ2-5
v_gene: TRBV14
d_gene: NA
CDR3aa: CASSRKRETQYF

j_gene: TRBJ1-6
v_gene: TRBV25-1
d_gene: NA
CDR3aa: CASSEFRENSPLHF

j_gene: TRBJ2-7
v_gene: TRBV28
d_gene: TRBD1
CDR3aa: CASIRQGKLYEQYF

j_gene: TRBJ2-7
v_gene: TRBV28
d_gene: NA
CDR3aa: CASNIGTVGNEQYF

j_gene: TRBJ1-1
v_gene: TRBV9
d_gene: NA
CDR3aa: CASGGENTEAFF

j_gene: TRBJ2-2
v_gene: TRBV27
d_gene: NA
CDR3aa: CASSVAFGTGELFF

j_gene: TRBJ1-3
v_gene: TRBV6-5
d_gene: NA
CDR3aa: CASSGGEGNTIYF

j_gene: TRBJ2-1
v_gene: TRBV4-2
d_gene: NA
CDR3aa: CASSQDVGGPYNEQFF

j_gene: TRBJ1-1
v_gene: TRBV29-1
d_gene: NA
CDR3aa: CSVQNLNTEAFF

j_gene: TRBJ1-2
v_gene: TRBV19
d_gene: TRBD1
CDR3aa: CASQDREVPNYGYTF

j_gene: TRBJ1-6
v_gene: TRBV5-1
d_gene: NA
CDR3aa: CASSLGTRMNSPLHF

j_gene: TRBJ1-2
v_gene: TRBV2
d_gene: NA
CDR3aa: CATMRTDNYGYTF

j_gene: TRBJ1-2
v_gene: TRBV15
d_gene: NA
CDR3aa: CATSFFGLSNYGYTF

j_gene: TRBJ2-7
v_gene: TRBV7-2
d_gene: TRBD2
CDR3aa: CASSPRTSGGYEQYF

j_gene: TRBJ2-5
v_gene: TRBV5-1
d_gene: NA
CDR3aa: CASSLTKETQYF